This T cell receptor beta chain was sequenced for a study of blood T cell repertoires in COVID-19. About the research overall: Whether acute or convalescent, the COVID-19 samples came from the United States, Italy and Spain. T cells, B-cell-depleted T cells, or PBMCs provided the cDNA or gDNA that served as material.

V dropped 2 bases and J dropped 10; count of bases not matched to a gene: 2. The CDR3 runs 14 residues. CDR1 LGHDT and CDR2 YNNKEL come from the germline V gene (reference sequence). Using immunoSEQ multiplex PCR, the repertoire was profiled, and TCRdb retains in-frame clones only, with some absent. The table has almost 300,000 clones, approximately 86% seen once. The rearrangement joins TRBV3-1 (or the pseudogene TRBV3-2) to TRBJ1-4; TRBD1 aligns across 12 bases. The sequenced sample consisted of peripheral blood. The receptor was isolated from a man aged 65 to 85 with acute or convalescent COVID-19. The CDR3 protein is CASSQWDRGLKLFF. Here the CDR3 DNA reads TGTGCCAGCAGCCAATGGGACAGGGGGCTAAAACTGTTTTTT.